Sequencing of this TCR beta chain was carried out in a study of monozygotic twins with inflammatory bowel disease. TCRdb re-called the 5' RACE reads, yielding one record per CDR3 amino acid sequence without DNA. The table lists around 97,000 distinct CDR3 sequences. The germline CDR1 and CDR2 sequences are SEHNR and FQNEAQ (reference sequence). The CDR3 runs 14 residues. The chain has TRBV7-9 and TRBJ2-7; there is no DNA to check the TCRdb D call of TRBD1. The clonotype was recovered from a human donor with ulcerative colitis or Crohn's disease, or a healthy co-twin of an affected twin (not recorded which). The material sequenced was blood. This CDR3 reads CASSSRQGFYEQYF.